Below, 3 T cell receptor beta chains from the same sample are listed, as sequenced in a study of T cells in Graves' hyperthyroidism and ophthalmopathy. Authors of the study amplified TCR beta CDR3 regions from RNA transcripts. With the HTBI primer set, the TCR CDR3 went through a first round of RT-PCR. MiXCR was run by TCRdb on the multiplex PCR reads, yielding one entry per CDR3 protein. The profile shows 460,000 or so distinct CDR3 sequences, about 15% of them singletons. Sequenced material: blood. The receptors originated from a woman under 30 with Graves' hyperthyroidism.

Concerning this clonotype: One end of the junction varies from germline; a read error may be responsible. The V call is TRBV5-1, the J call TRBJ2-1; 9 bases align to TRBD2. The CDR3 has 15 amino acids. CDR1 and CDR2 from the germline V gene are SGHRS and YFSETQ. CDR3 sequence: CASSLDSGSHNGQFF. CDR3 sequence (DNA): TGCGCCAGCAGCTTGGATAGCGGGAGCCACAATGGGCAGTTCTTC.

The V gene is TRBV5-1, the J gene TRBJ1-1; D call uncertain. The germline CDR1 and CDR2 sequences are SGHRS and YFSETQ. The CDR3 length is 16 residues. V shed 0 bases and J shed 5 bases, with 17 bases lying between them. CDR3 sequence reads: CASSLGKGMLRTEAFF. CDR3 DNA: TGCGCCAGCAGCTTGGGTAAGGGCATGTTAAGGACTGAAGCTTTCTTT.

This clonotype was recorded at least ten times. This CDR3 reads CATRTGKNTEAFF. For the CDR3, the DNA is TGTGCCACTCGGACAGGAAAGAACACTGAAGCTTTCTTT. The V gene is TRBV19, the J gene TRBJ1-1, with TRBD1 identical over 7 bases. Germline loops: CDR1 LNHDA, CDR2 SQIVND (reference sequence). V shed 10 bases, J shed 1 base, and the junction held 6 bases outside the gene matches. The CDR3 sequence is 13 residues long. Full variable domain (missing parts from reference TRBV19 and TRBJ1-1): DGGITQSPKYLFRKEGQNVTLSCEQNLNHDAMYWYRQDPGQGLRLIYYSQIVNDFQKGDIAEGYSVSREKKESFPLTVTSAQKNPTAFYLCATRTGKNTEAFFGQGTRLTVV.